These 14 T cell receptor beta chains originate from one sample sequenced in a study of blood T cell repertoires in COVID-19. Produced via immunoSEQ multiplex PCR; TCRdb's table is partial and in-frame only. The profile shows hundreds of thousands of clones, 70% to 90% of them singletons. Input material: peripheral blood. The source is a man aged 18 to 29 with active or convalescent COVID-19.

This clone has only one observation. This chain connects TRBV4-1 to TRBJ2-1; D is undetermined. In germline, CDR1 is MGHRA, CDR2 YSYEKL. The CDR3 extends over 15 amino acids. V was shortened by 1 base and J by 8 bases, with 15 bases between the two germline ends. The CDR3 is CASSQAGVMVDEQFF. The DNA for the CDR3 is TGCGCCAGCAGCCAAGCAGGTGTAATGGTCGATGAGCAGTTCTTC.

The CDR3 spells CASSWDTDTQYF. In DNA form, the CDR3 reads TGTGCCAGCAGCTGGGACACCGATACGCAGTATTTT. The J gene is TRBJ2-3, the V gene TRBV12-3 or TRBV12-4, with D possibly matching TRBD1 (6 bases). Trimming removed 6 bases from V and 6 bases from J, with 10 bases in between. The CDR3 has 12 amino acids.

Turning to this clone: Other DNA variants within this sample encode the same CDR3. This chain uses TRBV18 with TRBJ2-6; TRBD1 matches 8 bases. J gave up 1 base and V 3 bases, and 5 bases lay outside the gene matches. The CDR3 length is 17 residues. In germline, CDR1 is KGHSH, CDR2 LQKENI. CDR3 DNA: TGTGCCAGCTCACCTGGGACAGGCCTTTCTGGGGCCAACGTCCTGACTTTC. Protein: CASSPGTGLSGANVLTF.

The chain links TRBV6-6 to TRBJ2-7, with 9 nucleotides matching TRBD1. Germline CDR1 reads MNHNY; CDR2 reads SVGAGI (reference sequence). Trimming took 0 bases from V and 5 from J; bases not matched to a gene: 5. The CDR3 runs 15 residues. The chain's CDR3 is CASSYSSGTGNEQYF. CDR3 sequence (DNA): TGTGCCAGCAGTTACTCGTCCGGGACAGGGAACGAGCAGTACTTC.

This CDR3 reads CASTPDQDSLGAFF. In nucleotides, the CDR3 is TGTGCCAGTACCCCTGATCAGGACTCGTTAGGAGCTTTCTTT. The chain combines TRBV19 with TRBJ1-1; D gene unclear. The CDR3 contains 14 residues. Between the trimmed V and J ends, which lost 7 bases and 10 bases, there was a span of 22 bases. Germline V gene data show CDR1 as LNHDA and CDR2 as SQIVND (reference sequence).

The chain employs TRBV5-4 and TRBJ2-7; 10 bases are shared with TRBD2. Trimming took 4 bases from V and 3 from J; bases not matched to a gene: 7. Germline V CDR1 and CDR2: SGHNT, YYREEE (reference sequence). This CDR3 contains 15 residues. CDR3 protein: CASSPTAGGVYEQYF. Here the CDR3 DNA reads TGTGCCAGCAGCCCGACAGCGGGAGGGGTCTACGAGCAGTACTTC.

The chain uses TRBV10-3 and TRBJ2-1, with 7 bases lining up with TRBD1. The germline V gene encodes CDR1 ENHRY and CDR2 SYGVKD. The CDR3 has 15 residues. Trimming at V came to 3 bases and at J to 2 bases, leaving 4 bases not matched to a gene. This CDR3 is CAISDYRGPYNEQFF. The CDR3 region has the DNA TGTGCCATCAGTGACTACAGGGGACCCTACAATGAGCAGTTCTTC.

J is TRBJ1-5 and V is TRBV7-9, with D unresolved. This CDR3 has 12 residues. The germline V gene encodes CDR1 SEHNR and CDR2 FQNEAQ (reference sequence). The V end lost 1 base, the J end lost 11 bases, and 9 bases lay between the germline ends. CDR3 residues: CASSLDERAQHF. The CDR3 DNA follows: TGTGCCAGCAGCTTAGATGAGCGGGCCCAGCATTTT.

Note on this clone: Other nucleotide sequences in the sample specify the same CDR3. The chain has TRBV19 and TRBJ2-7; 14 bases agree with TRBD2. J gave up 4 bases and V 1 base, and 0 bases lay outside the gene matches. The CDR3 runs 15 residues. Germline V gives CDR1 LNHDA, CDR2 SQIVND (reference sequence). As DNA, the CDR3 is TGTGCCAGTAGTATAGGACTAGCGGGAGGGTACGAGCAGTACTTC. Translating it yields CASSIGLAGGYEQYF.

CDR3 region: CASSLAVVGLSNQPQHF. The CDR3 bases are TGTGCCAGCAGCTTAGCAGTTGTGGGACTAAGCAATCAGCCCCAGCATTTT. This sequence joins TRBV7-8 and TRBJ1-5, with a tentative D call TRBD1 (5 bases). The CDR3 consists of 17 residues. V shed 0 bases and J shed 1 base, with 13 bases lying between them. The V gene's germline CDR1 is SGHVS and CDR2 FQNEAQ.

In nucleotides, the CDR3 is TGTGCCAGCAGCTTGGTTTTAGCGGGAGTAGATGAGCAGTTCTTC. It specifies CASSLVLAGVDEQFF. The chain couples TRBV5-6 to TRBJ2-1; 9 nucleotides line up with TRBD2. The length of the CDR3 is 15 residues. V shed 0 bases and J 8 bases; nucleotides not matched to a gene: 6. Germline CDR1 SGHDT, CDR2 YYEEEE.

The chain joins TRBV9 to TRBJ2-5; the match to TRBD2 covers 13 bases. Germline V gene sequence: CDR1 SGDLS, CDR2 YYNGEE. V trimming: 3 bases; J trimming: 1 base; junction bases outside the gene matches: 3. This CDR3 is 16 amino acids long. The CDR3 DNA follows: TGTGCCAGCAGCGGAACTAGCGGGGGGGCCCAAGAGACCCAGTACTTC. Translation gives CASSGTSGGAQETQYF.

The V gene is TRBV6-5, the J gene TRBJ1-4; TRBD1 aligns across 7 bases. The CDR3 totals 15 residues. Germline V lookup: CDR1 MNHEY, CDR2 SVGAGI. The V segment lost 0 bases and the J segment 3 bases; nucleotides outside the gene matches: 1. The CDR3 nucleotides are TGTGCCAGCAGTTACTCCGGGACAGCTAATGAAAAACTGTTTTTT. It specifies CASSYSGTANEKLFF.

This chain connects TRBV19 to TRBJ2-7; 8 bases match TRBD1. The germline gives CDR1 LNHDA, CDR2 SQIVND (reference sequence). The CDR3 runs to 12 residues. J was trimmed by 6 bases and V by 7 bases; bases with no gene match: 5. The CDR3 is CASTQGAGEQYF. The CDR3 DNA reads as TGTGCCAGTACCCAGGGGGCGGGCGAGCAGTACTTC.